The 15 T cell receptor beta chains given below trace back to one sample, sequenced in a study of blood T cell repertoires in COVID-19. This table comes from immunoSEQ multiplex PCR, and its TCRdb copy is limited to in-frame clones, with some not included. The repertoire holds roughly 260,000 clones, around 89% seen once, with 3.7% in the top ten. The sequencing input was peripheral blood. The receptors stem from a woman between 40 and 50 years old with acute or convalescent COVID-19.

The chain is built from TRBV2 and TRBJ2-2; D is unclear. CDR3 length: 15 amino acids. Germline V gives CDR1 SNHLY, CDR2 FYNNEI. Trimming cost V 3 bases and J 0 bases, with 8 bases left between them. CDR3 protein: CASSEAHANTGELFF. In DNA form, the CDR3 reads TGTGCCAGCAGTGAGGCCCACGCGAACACCGGGGAGCTGTTTTTT.

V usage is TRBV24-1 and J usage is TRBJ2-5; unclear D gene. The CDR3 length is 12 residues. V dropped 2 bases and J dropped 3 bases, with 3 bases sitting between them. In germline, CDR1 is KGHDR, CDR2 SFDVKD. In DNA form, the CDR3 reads TGTGCCACCAGTGATTCAGAAGAGACCCAGTACTTC. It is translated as CATSDSEETQYF.

The CDR3 protein is CASSRGGPGELFF. The CDR3 DNA sequence: TGTGCCAGCAGCCGGGGGGGGCCCGGGGAGCTGTTTTTT. This chain connects TRBV3-1 (or the pseudogene TRBV3-2) to TRBJ2-2; D is perhaps TRBD2 (7 bases). The V gene's germline CDR1 is LGHDT and CDR2 YNNKEL (reference sequence). The ends were cut back, 4 bases at V and 6 bases at J, with 9 bases in the middle. CDR3 length: 13 residues.

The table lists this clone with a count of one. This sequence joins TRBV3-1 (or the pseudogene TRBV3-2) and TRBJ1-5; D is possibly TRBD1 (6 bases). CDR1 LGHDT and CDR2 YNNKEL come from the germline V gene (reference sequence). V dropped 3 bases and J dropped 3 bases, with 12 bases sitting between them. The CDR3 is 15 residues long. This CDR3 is CASSQVQGPNQPQHF. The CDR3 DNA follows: TGTGCCAGCAGCCAGGTACAGGGTCCCAATCAGCCCCAGCATTTT.

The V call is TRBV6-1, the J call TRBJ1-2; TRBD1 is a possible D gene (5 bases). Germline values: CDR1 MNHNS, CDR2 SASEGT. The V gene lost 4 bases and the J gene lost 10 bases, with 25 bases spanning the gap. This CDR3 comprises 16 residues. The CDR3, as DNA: TGTGCCAGCAGTGCAGACCTTCCCCCCGGGGGGGGACCCTACACCTTC. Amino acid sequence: CASSADLPPGGGPYTF.

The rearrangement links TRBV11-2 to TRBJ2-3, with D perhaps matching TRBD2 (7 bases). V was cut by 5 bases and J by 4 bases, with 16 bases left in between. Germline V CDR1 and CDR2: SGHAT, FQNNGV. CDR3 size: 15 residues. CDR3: CASSNAGALSDTQYF. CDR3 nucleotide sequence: TGTGCCAGCAGCAATGCGGGGGCCTTATCAGATACGCAGTATTTT.

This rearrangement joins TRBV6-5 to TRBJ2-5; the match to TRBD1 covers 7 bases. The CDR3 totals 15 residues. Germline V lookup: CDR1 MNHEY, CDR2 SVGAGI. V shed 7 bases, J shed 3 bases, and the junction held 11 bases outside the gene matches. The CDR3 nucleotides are TGTGCCAGCACGGCGAGCAGGGGGACGAAAGAGACCCAGTACTTC. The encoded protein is CASTASRGTKETQYF.

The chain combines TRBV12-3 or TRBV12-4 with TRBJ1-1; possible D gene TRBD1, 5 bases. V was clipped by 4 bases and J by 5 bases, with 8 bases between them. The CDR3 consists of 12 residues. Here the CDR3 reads CASSWTRTEAFF. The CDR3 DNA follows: TGTGCCAGCAGTTGGACACGGACTGAAGCTTTCTTT.

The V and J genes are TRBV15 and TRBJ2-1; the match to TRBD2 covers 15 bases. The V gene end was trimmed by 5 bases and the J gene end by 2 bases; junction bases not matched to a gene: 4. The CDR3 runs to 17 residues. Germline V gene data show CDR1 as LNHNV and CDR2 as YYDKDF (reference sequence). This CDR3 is CATSPRTSGGAYNEQFF. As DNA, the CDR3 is TGTGCCACCAGCCCTCGGACTAGCGGGGGGGCCTACAATGAGCAGTTCTTC.

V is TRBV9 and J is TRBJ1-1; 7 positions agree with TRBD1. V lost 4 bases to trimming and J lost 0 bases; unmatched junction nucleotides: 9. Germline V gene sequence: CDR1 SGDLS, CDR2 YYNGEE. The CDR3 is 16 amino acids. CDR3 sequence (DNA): TGTGCCAGCAGCCGTCCCGGGACAGTTCTGAACACTGAAGCTTTCTTT. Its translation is CASSRPGTVLNTEAFF. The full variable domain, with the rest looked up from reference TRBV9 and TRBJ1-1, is DSGVTQTPKHLITATGQRVTLRCSPRSGDLSVYWYQQSLDQGLQFLIQYYNGEERAKGNILERFSAQQFPDLHSELNLSSLELGDSALYFCASSRPGTVLNTEAFFGQGTRLTVV.

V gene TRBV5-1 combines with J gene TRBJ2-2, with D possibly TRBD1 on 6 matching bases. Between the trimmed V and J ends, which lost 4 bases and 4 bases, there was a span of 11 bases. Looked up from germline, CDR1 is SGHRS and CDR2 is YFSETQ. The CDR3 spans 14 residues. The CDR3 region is CASSRGQFTGELFF. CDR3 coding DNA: TGCGCCAGCAGCCGGGGACAATTCACCGGGGAGCTGTTTTTT.

The chain's CDR3 is CASSPLNSPLHF. The CDR3 DNA reads TGTGCCAGCAGCCCGTTGAATTCACCCCTCCACTTT. The rearrangement joins TRBV7-2 to TRBJ1-6; D unresolved. V was trimmed by 5 bases and J by 7 bases, leaving 6 bases between them. This CDR3 comprises 12 residues. Germline V lookup: CDR1 SGHTA, CDR2 FQGNSA.

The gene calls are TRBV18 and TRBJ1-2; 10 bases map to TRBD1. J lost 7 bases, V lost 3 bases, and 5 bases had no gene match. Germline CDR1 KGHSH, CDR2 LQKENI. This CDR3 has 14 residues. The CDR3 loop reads CASSPDRTGGGYTF. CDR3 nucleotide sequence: TGTGCCAGCTCACCCGACCGGACAGGGGGTGGCTACACCTTC.

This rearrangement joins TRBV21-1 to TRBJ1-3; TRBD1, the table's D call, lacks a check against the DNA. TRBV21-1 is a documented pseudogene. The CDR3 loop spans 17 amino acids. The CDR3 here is CASNYDRKGCRGNTIYF. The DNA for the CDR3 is TGTGCCAGCAACTATGACAGGAAGGGTTGCCGTGGAAACACCATATATTTT.

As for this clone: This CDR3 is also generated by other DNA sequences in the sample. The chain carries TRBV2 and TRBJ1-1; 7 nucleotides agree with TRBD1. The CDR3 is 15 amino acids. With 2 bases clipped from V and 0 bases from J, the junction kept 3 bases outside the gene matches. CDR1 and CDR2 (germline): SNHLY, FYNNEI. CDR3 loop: CASSERTGVNTEAFF. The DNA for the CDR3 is TGTGCCAGCAGTGAAAGAACAGGGGTGAACACTGAAGCTTTCTTT.